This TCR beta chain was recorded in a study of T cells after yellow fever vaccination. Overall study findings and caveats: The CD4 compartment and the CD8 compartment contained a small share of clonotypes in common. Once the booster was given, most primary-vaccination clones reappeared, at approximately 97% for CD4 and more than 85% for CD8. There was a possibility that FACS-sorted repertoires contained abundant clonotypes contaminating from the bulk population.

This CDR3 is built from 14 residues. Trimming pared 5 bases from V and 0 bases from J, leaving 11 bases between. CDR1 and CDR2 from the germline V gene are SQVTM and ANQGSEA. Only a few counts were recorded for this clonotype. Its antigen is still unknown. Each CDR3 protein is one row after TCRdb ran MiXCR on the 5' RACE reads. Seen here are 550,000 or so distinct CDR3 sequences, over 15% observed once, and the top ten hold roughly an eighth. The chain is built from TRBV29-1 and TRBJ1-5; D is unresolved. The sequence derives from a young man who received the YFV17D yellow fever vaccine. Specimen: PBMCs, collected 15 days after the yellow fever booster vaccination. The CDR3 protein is CSVSLGVSNQPQHF. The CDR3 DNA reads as TGCAGCGTTAGCCTAGGAGTTAGCAATCAGCCCCAGCATTTT. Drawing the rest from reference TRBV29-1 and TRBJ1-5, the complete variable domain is SAVISQKPSRDICQRGTSLTIQCQVDSQVTMMFWYRQQPGQSLTLIATANQGSEATYESGFVIDKFPISRPNLTFSTLTVSNMSPEDSSIYLCSVSLGVSNQPQHFGDGTRLSIL.